This TCR beta chain was sequenced during a study of blood T cells in healthy people across ages. The CDR3 spans 14 residues. Germline assignment: CDR1 MDHEN and CDR2 SYDVKM. The authors ran a second PCR of about 6 to 12 cycles using a sample-barcoded 5' primer and a J-beta primer mix. A template-switch adaptor containing 12 random nucleotides labeled each cDNA molecule. TCRdb redid the calling of the 5' RACE reads with MiXCR, one entry per CDR3 protein. The repertoire holds fewer than 950,000 distinct CDR3 sequences, with under 40% as singletons. Note on this clonotype: At one end the junction does not follow the germline gene, possibly because of a read error.

The sequencing sample was made of blood. V gene TRBV28 combines with J gene TRBJ2-5, with TRBD1 as a possible D gene (6 bases). The receptor's source is a man aged 18 to 30 in good health. The CDR3: CTSSPGTTQETQYF. The CDR3 DNA follows: TGTACCAGCAGTCCCGGGACAACCCAAGAGACCCAGTACTTC.